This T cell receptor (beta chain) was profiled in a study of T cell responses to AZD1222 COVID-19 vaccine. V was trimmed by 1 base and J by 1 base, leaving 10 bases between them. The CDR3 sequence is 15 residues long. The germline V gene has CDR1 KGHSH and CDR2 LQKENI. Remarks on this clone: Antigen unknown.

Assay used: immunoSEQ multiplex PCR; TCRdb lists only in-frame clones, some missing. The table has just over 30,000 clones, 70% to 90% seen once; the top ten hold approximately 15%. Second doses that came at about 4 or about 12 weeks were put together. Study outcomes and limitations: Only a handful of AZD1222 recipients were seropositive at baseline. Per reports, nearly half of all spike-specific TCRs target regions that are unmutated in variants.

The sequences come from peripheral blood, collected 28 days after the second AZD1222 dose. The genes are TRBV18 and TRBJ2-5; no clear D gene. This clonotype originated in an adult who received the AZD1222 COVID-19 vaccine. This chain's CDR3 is CASSPRWSLQETQYF. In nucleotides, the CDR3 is TGTGCCAGCTCACCACGGTGGAGCCTCCAAGAGACCCAGTACTTC.